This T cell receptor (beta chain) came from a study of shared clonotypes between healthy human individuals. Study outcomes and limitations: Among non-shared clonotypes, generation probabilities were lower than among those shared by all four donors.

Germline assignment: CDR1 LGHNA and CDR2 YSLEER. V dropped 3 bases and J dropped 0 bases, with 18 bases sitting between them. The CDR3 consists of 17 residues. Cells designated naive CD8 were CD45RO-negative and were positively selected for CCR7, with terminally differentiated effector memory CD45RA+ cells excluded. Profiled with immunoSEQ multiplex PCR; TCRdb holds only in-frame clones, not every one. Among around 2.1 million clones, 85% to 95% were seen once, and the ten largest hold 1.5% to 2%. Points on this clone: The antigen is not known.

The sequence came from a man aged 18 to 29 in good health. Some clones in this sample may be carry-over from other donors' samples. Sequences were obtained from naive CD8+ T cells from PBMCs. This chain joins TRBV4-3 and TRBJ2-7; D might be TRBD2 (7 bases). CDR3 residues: CASSQGASGGSSYEQYF. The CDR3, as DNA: TGCGCCAGCAGCCAGGGGGCTAGCGGAGGTAGCTCCTACGAGCAGTACTTC.